This TCR beta chain was captured by sequencing in a study of blood T cell repertoires in COVID-19. Study-wide context: COVID-19 samples collected from the United States, Italy and Spain covered acute and convalescent phases. T cells, B-cell-depleted T cells, or PBMCs provided the cDNA or gDNA that served as material.

Original handling: Cell counts per sample came from amplifying reference gene primers. TCRdb's copy holds only in-frame clones and misses some; the assay was immunoSEQ multiplex PCR. V and J calls plus clone size are reproduced from that table; the DNA served to infer D and trimming. The data contain 110,000 to 150,000 clones, around nine tenths of them singletons. V was trimmed by 5 bases and J by 7 bases, leaving 8 bases between them. CDR3 length: 11 amino acids. CDR1 is DFQATT, CDR2 SNEGSKA, per germline (reference sequence). This TCR was sampled from a human donor in a cohort sampled during active COVID-19. The sample was peripheral blood. The V gene is TRBV20-1, the J gene TRBJ1-4; D ambiguous. CDR3 sequence: CSAAAGEKLFF. As DNA, the CDR3 is TGCAGTGCTGCCGCGGGTGAAAAACTGTTTTTT.